Listed below are T cell receptor beta chains from one sample, sequenced in a study of blood T cell repertoires in COVID-19. Assay: immunoSEQ multiplex PCR; the TCRdb copy retains only in-frame clones and omits some. The data show roughly 17,000 clones, under 90% seen once. Sequences were obtained from peripheral blood. These receptors were obtained from a human donor with active COVID-19. The donor label of this sample is uncertain. Each CDR3 is given with its conserved first and last residue. D genes are given only for firm matches. The size of a clone is reported for some rows only, either as once, few or many, or as a class for expanded clones.

J,size,D,V,CDR3,DNA
TRBJ1-2,NA,NA,TRBV18,CASSLQTGRDGYTF,TGTGCCAGCTCACTACAAACAGGGCGTGATGGCTACACCTTC
TRBJ2-2,NA,TRBD2,TRBV7-6,CASSLELAGGTGELFF,TGTGCCAGCAGCTTAGAACTGGCCGGGGGGACCGGGGAGCTGTTTTTT
TRBJ2-5,NA,NA,TRBV7-9,CASSLARFQYF,TGTGCCAGCAGCTTAGCGAGGTTCCAGTACTTC
TRBJ1-2,NA,TRBD1,TRBV4-2,CASSQARGRGYGYTF,TGTGCCAGCAGCCAGGCCAGGGGGAGAGGGTACGGCTACACCTTC
TRBJ2-3,NA,TRBD2,TRBV19,CASSLTWLAVTDTQYF,TGTGCCAGTAGTTTGACATGGCTAGCGGTTACAGATACGCAGTATTTT
TRBJ2-7,NA,NA,TRBV7-2,CASSPERAYEQYF,TGTGCCAGCAGCCCCGAGAGAGCCTACGAGCAGTACTTC
TRBJ1-3,few,NA,TRBV9,CASSVAGAGNTIYF,TGTGCCAGCAGCGTAGCGGGGGCTGGAAACACCATATATTTT
TRBJ1-6,NA,TRBD1,TRBV27,CASSLQQGFNNSPLHF,TGTGCCAGCAGTTTACAACAGGGGTTTAATAATTCACCCCTCCACTTT
TRBJ1-2,NA,NA,TRBV18,CASSNRDPNYGYTF,TGTGCCAGCTCAAACAGGGATCCTAACTATGGCTACACCTTC
TRBJ1-2,NA,NA,TRBV7-9,CASSLGPGRADGYTF,TGTGCCAGCAGCTTAGGCCCAGGGAGGGCGGACGGCTACACCTTC
TRBJ2-1,NA,TRBD1,TRBV18,CASSPQGALYNEQFF,TGTGCCAGCTCACCACAGGGGGCTTTATACAATGAGCAGTTCTTC
TRBJ1-1,NA,TRBD1,TRBV19,CASSVQGMNTEAFF,TGTGCCAGTAGTGTACAGGGGATGAACACTGAAGCTTTCTTT
TRBJ2-2,NA,TRBD1,TRBV27,CASREYRGNTGELFF,TGTGCCAGTAGAGAGTACAGGGGTAACACCGGGGAGCTGTTTTTT
TRBJ2-1,once,NA,TRBV25-1,CASSDRVAPGEQFF,TGTGCCAGCAGTGATCGTGTTGCCCCCGGTGAGCAGTTCTTC
TRBJ2-5,NA,NA,TRBV4-2,CASSQDSYQETQYF,TGTGCCAGCAGCCAAGACTCTTACCAAGAGACCCAGTACTTC
TRBJ2-3,NA,NA,TRBV7-2,CASSLTSRSPSTDTQYF,TGTGCCAGCAGCTTAACCTCCCGGAGCCCTAGCACAGATACGCAGTATTTT
TRBJ2-1,once,TRBD1,TRBV6-5,CASRRTGTYNEQFF,TGTGCCAGCAGACGGACAGGGACCTACAATGAGCAGTTCTTC
TRBJ1-5,NA,NA,TRBV11-2,CASSLDGGARNNQPQHF,TGTGCCAGCAGCTTAGATGGGGGGGCGCGGAACAATCAGCCCCAGCATTTT
TRBJ1-1,NA,NA,TRBV14,CATSNTEAFF,TGTGCCACCTCGAACACTGAAGCTTTCTTT
TRBJ2-7,NA,NA,TRBV6-5,CASIPRGADYEQYF,TGTGCCAGCATCCCCAGGGGGGCGGACTACGAGCAGTACTTC
TRBJ2-1,NA,NA,TRBV9,CASSVVGGTYNEQFF,TGTGCCAGCAGCGTAGTAGGGGGAACCTACAATGAGCAGTTCTTC
TRBJ2-2,NA,NA,TRBV6-6,CASSYSQGTGELFF,TGTGCCAGCAGTTACTCACAGGGTACCGGGGAGCTGTTTTTT
TRBJ2-3,NA,NA,TRBV7-3,CASSLFSPDTQYF,TGTGCCAGCAGCTTATTCTCCCCAGATACGCAGTATTTT
TRBJ2-2,few,NA,TRBV7-2,CASSSTGRRGELFF,TGTGCCAGCAGCTCAACGGGGAGGCGCGGGGAGCTGTTTTTT
TRBJ2-5,NA,TRBD2,TRBV3-1/TRBV3-2,CASSLWAGGQETQYF,TGTGCCAGCAGCCTATGGGCGGGGGGGCAGGAGACCCAGTACTTC
TRBJ1-2,NA,TRBD1,TRBV6-5,CASSRDSYGYTF,TGTGCCAGCAGCCGGGACAGCTATGGCTACACCTTC
TRBJ1-2,NA,NA,TRBV7-9,CASRGHGLGADTF,TGTGCCAGCAGGGGACATGGTTTGGGGGCTGACACCTTC
TRBJ1-3,NA,TRBD1,TRBV2,CASSRGQGGNTIYF,TGTGCCAGCAGTCGTGGACAGGGAGGAAACACCATATATTTT
TRBJ1-1,NA,NA,TRBV9,CASSVGHPNTEAFF,TGTGCCAGCAGCGTAGGACACCCGAACACTGAAGCTTTCTTT
TRBJ2-5,NA,NA,TRBV15,CATQLYLQETQYF,TGTGCCACCCAACTATACCTCCAAGAGACCCAGTACTTC
TRBJ2-1,NA,TRBD2,TRBV19,CASSILAGDNEQFF,TGTGCCAGTAGTATACTAGCGGGGGACAATGAGCAGTTCTTC
TRBJ1-2,NA,NA,TRBV6-5,CASSYQGSYGYTF,TGTGCCAGCAGTTACCAGGGGAGCTATGGCTACACCTTC
TRBJ2-2,NA,NA,TRBV6-2/TRBV6-3,CASSTPYYTGELFF,TGTGCCAGCAGTACCCCCTATTACACCGGGGAGCTGTTTTTT
TRBJ2-2,NA,NA,TRBV7-6,CASSLAVSRAGELFF,TGTGCCAGCAGCTTAGCGGTTAGCCGGGCCGGGGAGCTGTTTTTT
TRBJ2-3,NA,NA,TRBV4-3,CASSLTLAQRTDTQYF,TGCGCCAGCAGCCTAACACTAGCCCAGAGGACAGATACGCAGTATTTT
TRBJ2-1,NA,TRBD2,TRBV7-2,CASSFMLTSGGHEQFF,TGTGCCAGCAGCTTTATGTTAACTAGCGGGGGCCATGAGCAGTTCTTC
TRBJ2-7,NA,TRBD1,TRBV27,CASSLEGGSYEQYF,TGTGCCAGCAGTTTAGAAGGGGGCAGCTACGAGCAGTACTTC
TRBJ1-1,NA,NA,TRBV9,CASSVGPGDKNTEAFF,TGTGCCAGCAGCGTGGGGCCAGGGGATAAGAACACTGAAGCTTTCTTT
TRBJ1-2,NA,NA,TRBV7-9,CASSSTSAGYGYTF,TGTGCCAGCAGCTCAACATCGGCGGGCTATGGCTACACCTTC
TRBJ2-5,NA,TRBD2,TRBV6-5,CASSADGGAETQYF,TGTGCCAGCAGCGCCGACGGGGGGGCGGAGACCCAGTACTTC
TRBJ1-1,NA,TRBD1,TRBV6-2/TRBV6-3,CASSYDRDTEAFF,TGTGCCAGCAGTTACGACAGGGACACTGAAGCTTTCTTT
TRBJ1-1,NA,NA,TRBV3-1/TRBV3-2,CASSQGTSKAFF,TGTGCCAGCAGCCAAGGAACTTCCAAAGCTTTCTTT
TRBJ1-1,few,NA,TRBV5-6,CASSTPTGLKAFF,TGTGCCAGCAGCACACCGACCGGACTGAAAGCTTTCTTT
TRBJ1-6,NA,NA,TRBV7-2,CASSLAGRGVNSPLHF,TGTGCCAGCAGCTTAGCAGGTCGGGGGGTTAATTCACCCCTCCACTTT
TRBJ1-1,NA,TRBD1,TRBV6-4,CASSDGTGFAEAFF,TGTGCCAGCAGTGACGGGACAGGGTTCGCTGAAGCTTTCTTT
TRBJ1-5,NA,TRBD1,TRBV5-6,CASSDGQGSNQPQHF,TGTGCCAGCAGCGATGGACAGGGGAGCAATCAGCCCCAGCATTTT
TRBJ1-6,NA,TRBD1,TRBV2,CASSGTAGTGSSPLHF,TGTGCCAGCAGTGGCACCGCCGGGACAGGGAGTTCACCCCTCCACTTT
TRBJ1-4,NA,TRBD1,TRBV5-5,CASSSGTGQKLFF,TGTGCCAGCAGCTCCGGGACAGGGCAAAAACTGTTTTTT
TRBJ1-1,once,NA,TRBV7-5,CARSFRDSPNTEAFF,TGTGCCAGAAGCTTCCGGGACAGCCCTAACACTGAAGCTTTCTTT
TRBJ2-1,NA,TRBD2,TRBV7-3,CASSLIVTSEKHNEQFF,TGTGCCAGCAGCTTAATCGTCACTAGCGAGAAACATAATGAGCAGTTCTTC
TRBJ1-5,once,TRBD1,TRBV6-6,CASRGPGQGGNQPQHF,TGTGCCAGCAGGGGACCAGGACAGGGCGGCAATCAGCCCCAGCATTTT
TRBJ2-5,once,TRBD1,TRBV24-1,CATSDGGQLQETQYF,TGTGCCACCAGTGATGGGGGACAGCTACAAGAGACCCAGTACTTC
TRBJ1-1,NA,NA,TRBV19,CASSIYARAGTEAFF,TGTGCCAGTAGTATCTATGCCAGGGCAGGCACTGAAGCTTTCTTT
TRBJ2-3,NA,TRBD2,TRBV19,CASSELAGGPADTQYF,TGTGCCAGTAGTGAATTAGCGGGGGGGCCGGCAGATACGCAGTATTTT
TRBJ1-1,NA,NA,TRBV4-3,CASSQEKGLEAFF,TGCGCCAGCAGCCAAGAAAAGGGGCTTGAAGCTTTCTTT